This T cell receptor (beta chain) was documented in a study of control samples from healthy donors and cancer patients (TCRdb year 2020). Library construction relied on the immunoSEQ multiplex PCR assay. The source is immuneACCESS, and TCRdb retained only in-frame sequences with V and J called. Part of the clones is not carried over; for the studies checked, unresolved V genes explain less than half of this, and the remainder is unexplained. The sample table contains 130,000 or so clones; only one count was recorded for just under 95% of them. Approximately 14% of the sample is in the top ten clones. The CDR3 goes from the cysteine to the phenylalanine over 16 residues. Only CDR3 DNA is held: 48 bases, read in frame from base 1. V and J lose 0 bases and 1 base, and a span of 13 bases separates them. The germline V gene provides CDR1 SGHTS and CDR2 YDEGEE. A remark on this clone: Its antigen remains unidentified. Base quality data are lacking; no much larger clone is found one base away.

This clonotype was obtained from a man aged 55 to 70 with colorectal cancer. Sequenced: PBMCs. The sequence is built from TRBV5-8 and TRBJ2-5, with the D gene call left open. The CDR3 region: CASSLDFGVSQETQYF. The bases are TGTGCCAGCAGCTTGGACTTTGGAGTCAGCCAAGAGACCCAGTACTTC.